Shown below are 26 T cell receptor beta chains from a single sample sequenced in a study of patients and donors after allogeneic stem cell transplantation. One entry per CDR3 protein results from TCRdb running MiXCR on the RT-PCR reads. The sample includes around 23,000 distinct CDR3 sequences, about 30% of them seen just once. The sequenced material came from blood, either unsorted or a sorted T cell fraction (not recorded which). The receptors shown here come from a human donor who was either an allogeneic HSCT recipient or a stem cell or donor lymphocyte infusion donor (not recorded which). It is not recorded whose cells these are; they may come from a transplant donor.

The chain employs TRBV7-3 and TRBJ1-2; 9 bases agree with TRBD1. The CDR3 totals 15 residues. J gave up 8 bases and V 0 bases, and 7 bases lay outside the gene matches. Germline CDR1 is SGHTA and CDR2 is FQGTGA. DNA for the CDR3: TGTGCCAGCAGCTTAACCCGGACAGGGGCAGGAGGCTACACCTTC. It specifies CASSLTRTGAGGYTF.

This rearrangement joins TRBV21-1 to TRBJ2-1; the table's D call, TRBD1, was not checked against the DNA. TRBV21-1 is termed a pseudogene. CDR3 length: 14 amino acids. CDR3 DNA: TGTGCCAGCAGCAAACGGCAGGGAGCAAATGAGCAGTTCTTC. This codes for CASSKRQGANEQFF.

This sequence joins TRBV11-1 and TRBJ2-7, with no clear D. Trimming shortened V by 1 base and J by 6 bases, and 13 bases separated the two germline ends. This CDR3 has 14 residues. The germline CDR1 and CDR2 sequences are SGHAT and FQDESV (reference sequence). The DNA of the CDR3 is TGTGCCAGCAGCTTAGTTAAGGGTGAAGGCGAGCAGTACTTC. Encoded protein: CASSLVKGEGEQYF.

J is TRBJ2-1 and V is TRBV5-5, with D possibly matching TRBD2 (6 bases). Looked up from germline, CDR1 is SGHKS and CDR2 is YYEKEE (reference sequence). This CDR3 comprises 15 residues. The ends were cut back, 4 bases at V and 1 base at J, with 12 bases in the middle. In DNA, the CDR3 is TGTGCCAGCAGCCTCGGGACTGTATCCTACAATGAGCAGTTCTTC. Translation: CASSLGTVSYNEQFF.

The chain employs TRBV7-9 and TRBJ2-7; 10 bases are a match to TRBD1. The ends lost 0 bases at V and 5 bases at J; junction bases unmatched: 7. The CDR3 consists of 16 residues. CDR1 SEHNR and CDR2 FQNEAQ come from the germline V gene (reference sequence). This CDR3 reads CASSLARGTGEDEQYF. Written as DNA, the CDR3 is TGTGCCAGCAGCTTAGCAAGGGGGACAGGGGAGGACGAGCAGTACTTC.

The chain employs TRBV29-1 and TRBJ1-1, with D hard to call. The V end was cut by 3 bases, the J end by 4 bases, with 6 bases between. Per the germline V gene, CDR1 is SQVTM and CDR2 is ANQGSEA. CDR3 length: 11 amino acids. CDR3 in DNA: TGCAGCGTTGAGAAAACCACTGAAGCTTTCTTT. This translates into CSVEKTTEAFF. The variable domain in full, with the rest retrieved from reference TRBV29-1 and TRBJ1-1, is SAVISQKPSRDICQRGTSLTIQCQVDSQVTMMFWYRQQPGQSLTLIATANQGSEATYESGFVIDKFPISRPNLTFSTLTVSNMSPEDSSIYLCSVEKTTEAFFGQGTRLTVV.

This clonotype was seen ten or more times. V gene TRBV7-8 combines with J gene TRBJ1-2; D call uncertain. With 1 base removed from V and 4 bases from J, the gap between germline ends came to 7 bases. The V gene's germline CDR1 is SGHVS and CDR2 FQNEAQ. CDR3 length equals 13 residues. The CDR3: CASSLGRSYGYTF. The CDR3 coding sequence is TGTGCCAGCAGCTTAGGACGGTCCTATGGCTACACCTTC.

This clonotype was seen a single time. V gene TRBV5-1 combines with J gene TRBJ1-1, with 7 nucleotides matching TRBD1. The CDR3 contains 14 residues. V lost 5 bases to trimming and J lost 2 bases; unmatched junction nucleotides: 6. Germline loops: CDR1 SGHRS, CDR2 YFSETQ. The CDR3 coding sequence is TGCGCCAGCAGAACCGGGACAGATAACACTGAAGCTTTCTTT. It is translated as CASRTGTDNTEAFF.

The genes are TRBV4-1 and TRBJ1-4, with D unclear. This CDR3 has 15 amino acids. Germline assignment: CDR1 MGHRA and CDR2 YSYEKL. V was pared by 4 bases and J by 5 bases, with 14 bases between. The CDR3 region has the DNA TGCGCCAGCAGCCCCCAGTTAGGAGGAAATGAAAAACTGTTTTTT. This sequence encodes CASSPQLGGNEKLFF.

This clonotype has a handful of counts. The chain couples TRBV4-2 to TRBJ1-4; 9 nucleotides line up with TRBD1. Germline CDR1 and CDR2: LGHNA and YNFKEQ. The CDR3 is 15 amino acids. The J segment lost 8 bases and the V segment lost 1 base, leaving 5 bases of the junction unmatched. CDR3 amino acids: CASSQGRTGEEKLFF. In DNA, the CDR3 is TGTGCCAGCAGCCAAGGCCGGACAGGGGAAGAAAAACTGTTTTTT.

The chain uses TRBV2 and TRBJ2-7; maybe TRBD2 (6 bases). V lost 3 bases, J lost 4 bases, and 7 bases lay in between. The CDR3 consists of 12 residues. Germline V gives CDR1 SNHLY, CDR2 FYNNEI. In DNA form, the CDR3 reads TGTGCCAGCAGTGAGGAGGGGTACGAGCAGTACGTC. Translation: CASSEEGYEQYV.

The chain employs TRBV20-1 and TRBJ1-1; weak D call: TRBD1 (5 bases). The V end was cut by 1 base, the J end by 5 bases, with 11 bases between. The CDR3 loop spans 13 amino acids. The germline V gene has CDR1 DFQATT and CDR2 SNEGSKA (reference sequence). The CDR3: CSARAGLGTEAFF. The CDR3 DNA reads TGCAGTGCTAGAGCAGGGCTTGGGACTGAAGCTTTCTTT.

In this sample, this clonotype turned up many times. The chain carries TRBV20-1 and TRBJ2-3; 14 bases line up with TRBD2. Trimming cost V 3 bases and J 5 bases; bases outside gene matches: 13. The germline V gene has CDR1 DFQATT and CDR2 SNEGSKA (reference sequence). The CDR3 runs to 18 residues. CDR3 sequence reads: CSASDRGLAGAPEDTQYF. CDR3 bases: TGCAGTGCTAGTGATCGGGGACTAGCGGGGGCGCCGGAAGATACGCAGTATTTT.

CDR3 loop: CASTILLDTEAFF. CDR3 nucleotides: TGTGCCAGCACCATACTACTGGACACTGAAGCTTTCTTT. The J gene is TRBJ1-1, the V gene TRBV12-3 or TRBV12-4; no firm D call. The V gene lost 7 bases and the J gene lost 3 bases, with 12 bases spanning the gap. This CDR3 is 13 amino acids long.

The gene calls are TRBV19 and TRBJ1-5, with a tentative D call TRBD1 (6 bases). Germline V gives CDR1 LNHDA, CDR2 SQIVND (reference sequence). This CDR3 comprises 15 residues. V shed 7 bases and J shed 3 bases, with 16 bases lying between them. The CDR3 DNA follows: TGTGCCAGTACCGATGGGACACGAGACAATCAGCCCCAGCATTTT. Its protein product is CASTDGTRDNQPQHF.

This clonotype has a handful of counts. This chain links TRBV29-1 with TRBJ1-1; D is unresolved. The CDR3 length is 11 residues. Per the germline V gene, CDR1 is SQVTM and CDR2 is ANQGSEA. V gave up 8 bases and J gave up 0 bases, with 7 bases separating them. In DNA form, the CDR3 reads TGCAGCTCCAGTATGAACACTGAAGCTTTCTTT. It codes for CSSSMNTEAFF.

The table lists this clonotype with many counts. This chain joins TRBV29-1 and TRBJ1-1; TRBD1 matches 7 bases. With 5 bases clipped from V and 2 bases from J, the junction kept 5 bases outside the gene matches. The germline gives CDR1 SQVTM, CDR2 ANQGSEA. The CDR3 loop spans 13 amino acids. CDR3 bases: TGCAGCGTTTTCGACAGGGTTAACACTGAAGCTTTCTTT. Protein: CSVFDRVNTEAFF.

This clonotype was seen a few times. The J gene is TRBJ1-1, the V gene TRBV3-1; D unclear. The CDR3 is 13 residues long. Looked up from germline, CDR1 is LGHDT and CDR2 is YNNKEL (reference sequence). V lost 0 bases to trimming and J lost 4 bases, with 6 bases between them. This CDR3 reads CASSQDLGTEAFF. The CDR3, as DNA: TGTGCCAGCAGCCAAGATTTGGGCACTGAAGCTTTCTTT.

The genes are TRBV7-8 and TRBJ1-5; perhaps TRBD1 as D (5 bases). Germline CDR1 SGHVS, CDR2 FQNEAQ. V lost 5 bases and J 4 bases, leaving 15 bases between the germline ends. The CDR3 spans 15 residues. The CDR3 DNA is TGTGCCAGCAGCGCCGGGGCCCGTCCTAATCAGCCCCAGCATTTT. This sequence encodes CASSAGARPNQPQHF.

A few counts support this clonotype. V gene TRBV25-1 combines with J gene TRBJ1-1; 10 bases match TRBD1. The CDR3 is 16 residues long. The V gene end was trimmed by 3 bases and the J gene end by 5 bases; junction bases not matched to a gene: 9. Germline values: CDR1 MGHDK, CDR2 SYGVNS. In DNA form, the CDR3 reads TGTGCCAGCAGTGATCCGGGACAGGGGCGAAGGACTGAAGCTTTCTTT. Protein product: CASSDPGQGRRTEAFF.

This clonotype is categorized as medium-sized. The chain has TRBV5-1 and TRBJ1-2, with 7 bases fitting TRBD1. Trimming took 3 bases from V and 2 from J; bases not matched to a gene: 4. Germline CDR1 SGHRS, CDR2 YFSETQ. The CDR3 runs to 14 residues. This CDR3 reads CASSWEQGNYGYTF. CDR3 sequence (DNA): TGCGCCAGCAGCTGGGAACAGGGGAACTATGGCTACACCTTC.

The CDR3 region has the DNA TGTGCCAGCAGCGTAGATCCGGGGGGGCCGGGCATTCAGTACTTC. Its protein is CASSVDPGGPGIQYF. The rearrangement links TRBV9 to TRBJ2-4, with 8 bases fitting TRBD2. Losses at the gene ends were 0 bases for V and 9 bases for J; bases not matched to a gene: 8. The CDR3 covers 15 residues. Germline loops: CDR1 SGDLS, CDR2 YYNGEE.

The J gene is TRBJ1-2, the V gene TRBV18; perhaps TRBD1 as D (5 bases). The length of the CDR3 is 13 residues. The germline V gene encodes CDR1 KGHSH and CDR2 LQKENI. The V end was cut by 1 base, the J end by 9 bases, with 12 bases between. CDR3 loop: CASSPRPGIRYTF. The DNA of the CDR3 is TGTGCCAGCTCACCACGGCCAGGGATTCGCTACACCTTC.

This clonotype has more than one count but fewer than ten. The chain couples TRBV29-1 to TRBJ1-3; D ambiguous. CDR1 is SQVTM, CDR2 ANQGSEA, per germline. V lost 2 bases to trimming and J lost 0 bases, with 8 bases between them. The CDR3 has 14 amino acids. The CDR3 DNA reads TGCAGCGTTGAAAAGGGCAACTCTGGAAACACCATATATTTT. Translating it yields CSVEKGNSGNTIYF.

V usage is TRBV20-1 and J usage is TRBJ2-4; 8 bases fit TRBD1. The CDR3 is made up of 14 amino acids. With V trimmed by 6 bases and J by 1 base, 5 bases remained unmatched. CDR1 and CDR2 from the germline V gene are DFQATT and SNEGSKA (reference sequence). The CDR3 DNA reads TGCAGTGCAAAGACAGGGGAGGCCAAAAACATTCAGTACTTC. Its protein product is CSAKTGEAKNIQYF.

This clonotype occurred many times. An end of the junction does not agree with germline; a read error may underlie this. The chain combines TRBV28 with TRBJ1-5, with a weak D call TRBD1 (5 bases). The CDR3 runs to 17 residues. Germline assignment: CDR1 MDHEN and CDR2 SYDVKM. The CDR3 region is CASSVWMTVYSNQPQHF. As DNA, the CDR3 is TGTGCCAGCAGTGTATGGATGACAGTTTATAGCAATCAGCCCCAGCATTTT.